This T cell receptor beta chain was documented in a study of blood T cells in healthy people across ages. Study observations and caveats: Investigators treated diversity estimates from one million T cells as underestimates.

Concerning this clonotype: Its antigen remains unidentified.

Using a J-beta primer mix together with a sample-barcoded 5' primer, a second PCR was run for about 6 to 12 cycles. TCRdb re-called the 5' RACE reads through MiXCR, storing one row per CDR3 protein. The sample has 2 million or so distinct CDR3 sequences; about 49% are singletons. The V gene lost 4 bases and the J gene lost 5 bases, with 17 bases spanning the gap. CDR3 size: 15 residues. Germline V CDR1 and CDR2: MNHEY, SMNVEV (reference sequence). The source is a woman between 35 and 50 years old in good health. Material for sequencing was blood. V gene TRBV27 combines with J gene TRBJ2-5; D is perhaps TRBD1 or TRBD2 (5 bases each). CDR3 in DNA: TGTGCCAGCAGTTCTATCTCCGAGGGGACGGAGACCCAGTACTTC. Translating it yields CASSSISEGTETQYF.